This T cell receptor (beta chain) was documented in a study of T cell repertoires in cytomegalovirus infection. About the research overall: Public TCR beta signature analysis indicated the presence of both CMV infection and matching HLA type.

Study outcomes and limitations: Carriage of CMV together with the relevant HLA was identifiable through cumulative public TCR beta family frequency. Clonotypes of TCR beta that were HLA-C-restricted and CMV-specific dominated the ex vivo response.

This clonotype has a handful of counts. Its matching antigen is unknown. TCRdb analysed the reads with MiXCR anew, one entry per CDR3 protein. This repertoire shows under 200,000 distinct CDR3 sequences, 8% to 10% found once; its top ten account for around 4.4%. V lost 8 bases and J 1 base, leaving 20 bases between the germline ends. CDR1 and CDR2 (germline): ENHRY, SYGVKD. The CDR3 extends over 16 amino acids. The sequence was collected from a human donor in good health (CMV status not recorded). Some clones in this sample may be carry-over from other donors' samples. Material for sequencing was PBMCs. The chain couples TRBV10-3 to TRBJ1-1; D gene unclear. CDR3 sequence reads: CAIANLYTAGNTEAFF. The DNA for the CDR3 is TGTGCCATCGCGAACCTCTACACAGCCGGGAACACTGAAGCTTTCTTT.